Below, one TCR beta chain is given with its context. As yet, its antigen is unknown. The sample is drawn from a study of T cell repertoires in cytomegalovirus infection. The wider study: HLA-B-restricted CMV epitopes that are well studied, plus recently identified HLA-C-restricted ones, were used by the study. The public TCR beta signatures pointed to both CMV infection and matching HLA type.

Germline values: CDR1 SGHTA, CDR2 FQGNSA. Trimming pared 5 bases from V and 4 bases from J, leaving 18 bases between. This CDR3 is built from 16 residues. TCRdb independently ran MiXCR on the reads; one entry per CDR3 protein. This sample yields about 570,000 distinct CDR3 sequences, of which approximately 40% are seen a single time; about 48% belongs to the top ten. Broader study findings: Dominant in the ex vivo response were TCR beta clonotypes restricted by HLA-C and specific for CMV.

The V gene is TRBV7-2, the J gene TRBJ1-3; D unclear. The TCR comes from a human donor in good health (CMV status not recorded). Some clones in this sample may be carry-over from other donors' samples. Specimen: cultured PBMCs, collected from culture after CMV antigen stimulation. The DNA of the CDR3 is TGTGCCAGCAGCCCCACCGGAGGAGCTGACGGAAACACCATATATTTT. As protein: CASSPTGGADGNTIYF.